Sequencing of this T cell receptor beta chain was carried out in a study of cytomegalovirus exposure and HLA in healthy donors. Study-level findings and limits: Productive status was seen about 90% or about 30% of the time for most TCR beta V segments in an earlier analysis. Later on, an analysis tied 15,000 to 20,000 TCR beta sequences to HLA alleles at 0.05 false discovery rate.

The donors, nominally healthy at sampling, likely had unrecorded immune exposures. Trimming shortened V by 2 bases and J by 1 base, and 5 bases separated the two germline ends. CDR3 length: 14 residues. The germline gives CDR1 SGHTA, CDR2 FQGTGA. About this clone itself: Its specificity is unknown.

The PCR was carried out with 60 Vbeta primers and 13 Jbeta primers. The assay was immunoSEQ multiplex PCR, and TCRdb's table has in-frame clones only and misses some. The sample has approximately 150,000 clones; nearly 70% are singletons. The receptor comes from a man aged 25-45 years in good health and CMV-seropositive. This chain uses TRBV7-3 with TRBJ2-2, with D unclear. The sequenced sample was PBMCs. Here the CDR3 DNA reads TGTGCCAGCAGCTTAGGCGGGAACACCGGGGAGCTGTTTTTT. Translated: CASSLGGNTGELFF.